Below are 18 T cell receptor beta chains sequenced from a single sample in a study of T cells in Graves' hyperthyroidism and ophthalmopathy. Authors of the study amplified TCR beta CDR3 regions from RNA transcripts. When the TCR CDR3 underwent first-round RT-PCR, the HTBI primer set was used. Via MiXCR, TCRdb re-called the multiplex PCR reads, giving one row per CDR3 protein. The data hold over 90,000 distinct CDR3 sequences, with roughly 50% observed a single time. Sequenced: blood. Receptors originate from a man between 40 and 49 years old with Graves' hyperthyroidism.

This clonotype came up once. The CDR3 coding sequence is TGTGCCAGCAGCTACCTTAGCGGATCCTACAATGAGCAGTTCTTC. Protein: CASSYLSGSYNEQFF. The chain links TRBV7-8 to TRBJ2-1, with D tentatively TRBD2 (6 bases). Trimming pared 4 bases from V and 1 base from J, leaving 11 bases between. The CDR3 loop spans 15 amino acids. Per germline, CDR1 SGHVS and CDR2 FQNEAQ.

This clonotype was recorded many times. J is TRBJ1-2 and V is TRBV4-1, with unresolved D. Germline lookup yields CDR1 MGHRA and CDR2 YSYEKL. The ends were cut back, 5 bases at V and 3 bases at J, with 13 bases in the middle. CDR3 size: 14 residues. The CDR3 loop reads CASSNPTQDYGYTF. DNA of the CDR3: TGCGCCAGCAGCAATCCGACCCAAGACTATGGCTACACCTTC.

The J gene is TRBJ2-5, the V gene TRBV15, with no clear D. This CDR3 has 15 residues. V shed 3 bases and J shed 9 bases, with 20 bases lying between them. The V gene's germline CDR1 is LNHNV and CDR2 YYDKDF (reference sequence). The CDR3 is CATSSGPQPNQPQYF. Written as DNA, the CDR3 is TGTGCCACCAGCAGCGGTCCCCAGCCCAATCAGCCCCAGTACTTC.

This clonotype was seen many times. The V gene is TRBV6-1, the J gene TRBJ1-5; no clear D. V lost 0 bases and J 11 bases, leaving 11 bases between the germline ends. Germline V gene lookup returns CDR1 MNHNS and CDR2 SASEGT. The CDR3 is 13 residues long. The CDR3 loop is CASSEAPGDAQHF. As DNA, the CDR3 is TGTGCCAGCAGTGAAGCCCCTGGGGATGCCCAGCATTTT.

This clonotype was detected many times. The CDR3 DNA sequence: TGCGCCAGCAGCGGGAAGGGACAGGGACATGGTGAGCAGTTCTTC. It yields the protein CASSGKGQGHGEQFF. The chain recombines TRBV4-1 with TRBJ2-1, with 9 nucleotides matching TRBD1. J gave up 9 bases and V 5 bases, and 11 bases lay outside the gene matches. The germline gives CDR1 MGHRA, CDR2 YSYEKL. The CDR3 totals 15 residues.

On this clonotype itself: A much larger clonotype is one base distant, so this may be a read error. This chain joins TRBV12-3 or TRBV12-4 and TRBJ1-2; D is unclear. The CDR3 consists of 12 residues. The CDR3 coding sequence is TGTGCCAGCAGTTTGGGGAAGGATGGCCACACCTTC. Protein product: CASSLGKDGHTF.

On this clonotype itself: At one end, the junction sequence differs from germline, possibly due to a read error. This sequence joins TRBV19 and TRBJ2-2, with D tentatively TRBD1 (7 bases). There are 13 residues in the CDR3. The V gene's germline CDR1 is LNHDA and CDR2 SQIVND (reference sequence). The DNA for the CDR3 is TGTGCCAGTAGTATGGGGGCGGAGGGGGCGCTGTTTTTT. It specifies CASSMGAEGALFF.

This clonotype was seen many times. This chain connects TRBV29-1 to TRBJ2-5, with TRBD1 identical over 10 bases. J lost 5 bases, V lost 7 bases, and 4 bases had no gene match. Per germline, CDR1 SQVTM and CDR2 ANQGSEA. The CDR3 sequence is 12 residues long. The CDR3 loop is CSAGQGVETQYF. The CDR3 region has the DNA TGCAGCGCAGGACAGGGGGTTGAGACCCAGTACTTC.

This chain links TRBV27 with TRBJ2-4; D might be TRBD1 (5 bases). Trimming removed 3 bases from V and 0 bases from J, with 12 bases in between. CDR1 is MNHEY and CDR2 is SMNVEV in the germline V gene (reference sequence). The CDR3 length is 16 residues. The CDR3 sequence: CASSFPQGLAKNIQYF. CDR3 nucleotides: TGTGCCAGCAGTTTCCCCCAGGGCCTAGCCAAAAACATTCAGTACTTC.

The chain combines TRBV2 with TRBJ1-4, with unresolved D. The length of the CDR3 is 12 residues. Germline CDR1 reads SNHLY; CDR2 reads FYNNEI. CDR3 sequence: CASLPLAEKLFF. The CDR3, as DNA: TGTGCTAGCTTGCCGTTAGCTGAAAAACTGTTTTTT. Full variable domain (missing parts from reference TRBV2 and TRBJ1-4): EPEVTQTPSHQVTQMGQEVILRCVPISNHLYFYWYRQILGQKVEFLVSFYNNEISEKSEIFDDQFSVERPDGSNFTLKIRSTKLEDSAMYFCASLPLAEKLFFGSGTQLSVL.

Concerning this clonotype: A much larger clone sits a single nucleotide away, making a read error possible. This sequence joins TRBV6-5 and TRBJ1-2; perhaps TRBD1 as D (6 bases). Trimming stripped 5 bases from V and 8 bases from J, with 21 bases between. Germline V gene lookup returns CDR1 MNHEY and CDR2 SVGAGI. CDR3 length: 15 residues. CDR3 DNA: TGTGCCAGCAGTCTCACAGGGTCCCTACGAAGGGGCTACACCTTC. This translates into CASSLTGSLRRGYTF.

This clonotype was observed a few times. The rearrangement joins TRBV20-1 to TRBJ2-7; 10 nucleotides align to TRBD2. CDR1 and CDR2 (germline): DFQATT, SNEGSKA (reference sequence). The CDR3 runs 15 residues. J was trimmed by 3 bases and V by 3 bases; bases with no gene match: 8. The CDR3 bases are TGCAGTGCTAGGGGGGTTAGCGGGAGGAACTACGAGCAGTACTTC. Amino acids: CSARGVSGRNYEQYF.

A remark on this clonotype: Its ends do not fully match the called genes, so a read error is possible. The V gene is TRBV7-9, the J gene TRBJ2-3, with D uncertain. The length of the CDR3 is 14 residues. Germline CDR1 reads SEHNR; CDR2 reads FQNEAQ (reference sequence). The CDR3 region is CANSPSAGPATQCF. CDR3 bases: TGTGCCAACAGCCCGTCCGCCGGGCCAGCTACGCAGTGTTTT.

Notes on this clonotype: This CDR3 fails to terminate in the conserved phenylalanine or tryptophan, so it likely reflects a read error. The chain carries TRBV10-3 and TRBJ1-1, with 8 bases aligning to TRBD1. This CDR3 is built from 13 residues. With 5 bases clipped from V and 11 bases from J, the junction kept 10 bases outside the gene matches. The germline gives CDR1 ENHRY, CDR2 SYGVKD. The CDR3 bases are TGTGCCATCAGTCGACAGGGGAAGGATGAGGCTTTCTCT. Translated: CAISRQGKDEAFS.

The chain links TRBV19 to TRBJ1-5; D is possibly TRBD1 (5 bases). Germline V gene lookup returns CDR1 LNHDA and CDR2 SQIVND (reference sequence). The CDR3 loop spans 21 amino acids. Trimming removed 4 bases from V and 0 bases from J, with 28 bases in between. CDR3 amino acids: CASSTPPRQPPTLYSNQPQHF. The CDR3 DNA reads TGTGCCAGTAGTACGCCCCCCCGACAGCCCCCTACCCTCTATAGCAATCAGCCCCAGCATTTT.

This clonotype was observed at least ten times. In nucleotides, the CDR3 is TGTGCCACCGAATTACAGGGAAGCGAGCAGTACTTC. Its protein product is CATELQGSEQYF. This chain links TRBV28 with TRBJ2-7, with TRBD1 as a possible D gene (6 bases). CDR1 and CDR2 (germline): MDHEN, SYDVKM. The V gene lost 10 bases and the J gene lost 6 bases, with 16 bases spanning the gap. The CDR3 consists of 12 residues.

This clonotype was seen many times. The rearrangement joins TRBV4-2 to TRBJ2-3, with 7 bases aligning to TRBD2. Germline-derived CDR1 and CDR2 are LGHNA and YNFKEQ. Trimming cost V 0 bases and J 2 bases; bases outside gene matches: 5. The CDR3 sequence is 16 residues long. The CDR3 DNA reads TGTGCCAGCAGCCAAGAAGTTAGCGGGTTCACAGATACGCAGTATTTT. Its protein product is CASSQEVSGFTDTQYF.

The chain links TRBV2 to TRBJ1-5; D perhaps matches TRBD1 (6 bases). CDR3 length equals 15 residues. Germline V gene data show CDR1 as SNHLY and CDR2 as FYNNEI. Trimming shortened V by 4 bases and J by 6 bases, and 16 bases separated the two germline ends. The CDR3 DNA is TGTGCCAGCAGTGGGGGGCGGGGGCTTGCTCAGCCCCAGCATTTT. Translated: CASSGGRGLAQPQHF. Full variable domain (rest looked up from reference TRBV2 and TRBJ1-5): EPEVTQTPSHQVTQMGQEVILRCVPISNHLYFYWYRQILGQKVEFLVSFYNNEISEKSEIFDDQFSVERPDGSNFTLKIRSTKLEDSAMYFCASSGGRGLAQPQHFGDGTRLSIL.